This T cell receptor (beta chain) was sequenced for a study of T-cell memory formation after mild COVID-19. Note on this clonotype: Its antigen remains unidentified.

cDNA libraries for TCR alpha and TCR beta, carrying sample barcodes and UMIs, came from 5'RACE with constant-segment primers. TCRdb re-analysed the 5' RACE reads in MiXCR, keeping a single row per CDR3 protein. The sample carries 150,000 or so distinct CDR3 sequences, around 10% recorded once. Overall study findings and caveats: CM and EM subsets held most contracting CD4+ clones; EMRA held CD8+ ones.

V was cut by 5 bases and J by 8 bases, with 18 bases left in between. CDR1 and CDR2 from the germline V gene are MNHEY and SMNVEV (reference sequence). The CDR3 sequence is 15 residues long. Sequencing used PBMCs or a T cell subset sorted from them (not recorded which). The sequence derives from a man aged 18 to 30 who had mild COVID-19 (a few samples of this study predate the infection). Cell type and time point are not known. The genes are TRBV27 and TRBJ2-2; D possibly corresponds to TRBD1 (5 bases). In DNA form, the CDR3 reads TGTGCCAGCAGTCCGGACACCGTGGCTGGGGGGGAGCTGTTTTTT. Translating it yields CASSPDTVAGGELFF.